The present T cell receptor (beta chain) was sequenced within a study of cytomegalovirus exposure and HLA in healthy donors. Broader study findings: It is likely that the observed cluster of highly shared sequence variants was a sequencing artifact.

Points on this clone: Its matching antigen is unknown.

PCR involved 60 Vbeta and 13 Jbeta primers. TCRdb keeps only in-frame clones here, not all; method: immunoSEQ multiplex PCR. Recorded for this sample: around 71,000 clones. The sequence derives from a woman aged 30 to 39 in good health and CMV-seronegative. Sequenced: PBMCs.

The CDR3 is CASSRGQGSSYEQYF. CDR3 DNA sequence: TGTGCCAGCAGCCGCGGACAAGGAAGCTCCTACGAGCAGTACTTC. This sequence joins TRBV11-3 and TRBJ2-7, with D possibly TRBD1 on 5 matching bases. Trimming shortened V by 5 bases and J by 0 bases, and 14 bases separated the two germline ends. The germline CDR1 and CDR2 sequences are SGHNT and YENEEA. The CDR3 length is 15 residues.